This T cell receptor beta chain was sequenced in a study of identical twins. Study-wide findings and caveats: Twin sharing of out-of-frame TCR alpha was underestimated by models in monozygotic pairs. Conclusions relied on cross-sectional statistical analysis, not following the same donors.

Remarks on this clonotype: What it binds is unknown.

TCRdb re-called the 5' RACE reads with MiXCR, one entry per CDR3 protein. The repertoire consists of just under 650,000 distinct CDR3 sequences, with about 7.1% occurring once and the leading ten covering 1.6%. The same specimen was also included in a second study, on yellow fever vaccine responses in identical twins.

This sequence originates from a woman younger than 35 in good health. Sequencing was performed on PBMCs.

As DNA, the CDR3 is TGCAGCGTTGCGGGCGGAATTTACAATGAGCAGTTCTTC. Protein sequence: CSVAGGIYNEQFF. V usage is TRBV29-1 and J usage is TRBJ2-1, with D unresolved. V lost 4 bases to trimming and J lost 4 bases, with 11 bases between them. CDR3 size: 13 residues. Per the germline V gene, CDR1 is SQVTM and CDR2 is ANQGSEA.